The rows below give T cell receptor beta chains drawn from one sample of a study of metastatic and nonmetastatic thyroid tumors. TCRdb re-analyzed the PCR reads using MiXCR. The sample holds about 31,000 clones, approximately 19% seen once. The sample taken for sequencing was blood. The receptors stem from a female donor with papillary thyroid cancer or a benign thyroid nodule (not recorded which). Some clones in this sample may be carry-over from other donors' samples. Both conserved end residues are part of each CDR3. D genes are given only for firm matches. For some rows the clone size is stated as once, few or many, or as a class when expanded; others skip it.

clone_size	v_call	cdr3_length	j_call	d_call	cdr3_aa	cdr3_nt
medium-sized	TRBV6-2/TRBV6-3	18	TRBJ2-3	TRBD2	CASRTVTSGGQSLYTQYF	TGTGCCAGCAGAACCGTGACTAGCGGGGGCCAAAGCCTTTATACGCAGTATTTT
-	TRBV29-1	15	TRBJ2-5	-	CSVNSRQGGRESQYF	TGCAGCGTGAACTCGCGACAGGGAGGTAGAGAGTCCCAGTACTTC
many	TRBV5-5	14	TRBJ2-5	-	CASSFSLVQETQYF	TGTGCCAGCAGCTTTTCCCTCGTTCAAGAGACCCAGTACTTC
-	TRBV14	16	TRBJ2-2	-	CASSQVGTDHTGELFF	TGTGCCAGCAGCCAAGTAGGGACCGATCACACCGGGGAGCTGTTTTTT
-	TRBV9	18	TRBJ2-7	-	CASSVAPGVVGTLYEQYF	TGTGCCAGCAGCGTAGCGCCCGGGGTGGTGGGAACACTCTACGAGCAGTACTTC
many	TRBV4-3	15	TRBJ1-1	-	CASSRSWSGNTEAFF	TGCGCCAGCAGTCGGTCTTGGTCTGGTAACACTGAAGCTTTCTTT
-	TRBV4-1	14	TRBJ1-3	-	CASSPDQRRDTIYF	TGCGCCAGCAGCCCGGACCAACGGAGGGACACCATATATTTT
many	TRBV15	13	TRBJ1-4	-	CATAEGINEKLFF	TGTGCCACCGCCGAGGGGATTAATGAAAAACTGTTTTTT
many	TRBV2	14	TRBJ2-7	TRBD1	CASSEDRGLYEQYF	TGTGCCAGCAGTGAGGACAGGGGGCTATACGAGCAGTACTTC
many	TRBV11-2	17	TRBJ1-1	-	CASSLNPTGRLNTEAFF	TGTGCCAGCAGCTTAAATCCGACAGGTCGTCTGAACACTGAAGCTTTCTTT
-	TRBV6-1	15	TRBJ2-3	-	CASRRDRPSTDTQYF	TGTGCCAGCAGACGTGACAGGCCTAGCACAGATACGCAGTATTTT
few	TRBV27	13	TRBJ2-7	-	CASSFNPGNEQYF	TGTGCCAGCAGTTTCAACCCAGGCAACGAGCAGTACTTC
many	TRBV19	14	TRBJ1-3	-	CASSHYYSGNTIYF	TGTGCCAGTAGCCATTACTACTCTGGAAACACCATATATTTT
few	TRBV6-1	11	TRBJ1-2	TRBD1	CASGQGDGYTF	TGTGCCAGCGGACAGGGTGATGGCTACACCTTC
-	TRBV7-8	16	TRBJ1-1	-	CASSLEQVGLGTEAFF	TGTGCCAGCAGCTTAGAACAGGTGGGCCTAGGCACTGAAGCTTTCTTT
-	TRBV30	11	TRBJ1-2	-	CALSRRGGYTF	TGTGCCCTCTCCAGACGGGGGGGCTACACCTTC
many	TRBV19	16	TRBJ1-1	-	CASSIVGELMNTEAFF	TGTGCCAGTAGTATAGTGGGGGAGCTGATGAACACTGAAGCTTTCTTT
many	TRBV4-1	15	TRBJ2-6	-	CASSHLNSGANVLTF	TGCGCCAGCAGCCACCTGAACTCTGGGGCCAACGTCCTGACTTTC
medium-sized	TRBV7-2	14	TRBJ1-6	-	CASRPRNTNSPLHF	TGTGCCAGCAGGCCGCGGAATACTAATTCACCCCTCCACTTT
-	TRBV4-1	19	TRBJ2-2	-	CASSFYIGGQPANTGELFF	TGCGCCAGCAGCTTTTATATAGGGGGACAACCCGCGAACACCGGGGAGCTGTTTTTT
-	TRBV20-1	16	TRBJ2-1	TRBD2	CSARDIGGGDYNEQFF	TGCAGTGCTAGAGATATCGGCGGGGGAGACTACAATGAGCAGTTCTTC
once	TRBV9	16	TRBJ2-2	-	CASSVSNRGHTGELFF	TGTGCCAGCAGCGTATCTAACCGGGGGCACACCGGGGAGCTGTTTTTT
many	TRBV11-2	14	TRBJ2-7	TRBD1	CASSHTDRVLGQYF	TGTGCCAGCAGCCATACGGACAGGGTTCTCGGGCAGTACTTC
-	TRBV20-1	15	TRBJ1-3	-	CSARPKRGSGNTIYF	TGCAGTGCTAGGCCTAAAAGGGGTTCTGGAAACACCATATATTTT
-	TRBV12-3/TRBV12-4	16	TRBJ2-7	-	CASSRISGTISYEQYF	TGTGCCAGCAGCCGGATTTCCGGGACCATTTCCTACGAGCAGTACTTC
many	TRBV5-1	14	TRBJ1-4	-	CASSLVRPNEKLFF	TGCGCCAGCAGCTTGGTTAGGCCAAATGAAAAACTGTTTTTT
-	TRBV19	14	TRBJ2-7	TRBD1	CASRVRTGNYEQYF	TGTGCCAGTAGAGTAAGGACAGGAAACTACGAGCAGTACTTC
few	TRBV6-1	13	TRBJ1-1	TRBD1	CASRFDRVGEAFF	TGTGCCAGCAGATTCGACAGGGTTGGCGAAGCTTTCTTT
few	TRBV28	14	TRBJ2-7	TRBD1	CASSPGQSHYEQYF	TGTGCCAGCAGTCCGGGACAGAGCCATTACGAGCAGTACTTC
many	TRBV11-2	14	TRBJ2-7	-	CASSPPEDRYEQYF	TGTGCCAGCAGCCCCCCGGAGGATCGCTACGAGCAGTACTTC